The 28 T cell receptor beta chains presented below share a single source sample, sequenced in a study of CD8+CD57+ T cells in acquired aplastic anemia. For CDR3 and TCR beta VDJ profiling, genomic DNA was the template used. TCRdb used MiXCR to reprocess the reads, holding one entry per CDR3 protein. The repertoire holds some 120,000 distinct CDR3 sequences, with nearly 40% as singletons. Patients picked for sequencing had shown CD8+CD57+ cell expansion detected by flow cytometry. Material for sequencing was sorted CD4+, CD8+, or CD8+CD57+ T cells (not recorded which) from PBMCs. The origin of the receptors is a human donor with aplastic anemia.

This clonotype was detected ten times or more. The genes are TRBV7-2 and TRBJ1-5; D is unclear. The CDR3 has 14 amino acids. Germline loops: CDR1 SGHTA, CDR2 FQGNSA. The V gene lost 3 bases and the J gene lost 3 bases, with 9 bases spanning the gap. This chain's CDR3 is CASSFGGNNQPQHF. CDR3 nucleotides: TGTGCCAGCAGCTTTGGAGGAAACAATCAGCCCCAGCATTTT.

V usage is TRBV2 and J usage is TRBJ1-2, with D perhaps TRBD1 (5 bases). The CDR3 totals 11 residues. Germline V gene sequence: CDR1 SNHLY, CDR2 FYNNEI. V was trimmed by 7 bases and J by 8 bases, leaving 11 bases between them. The CDR3 DNA is TGTGCCAGCACCAGGGAAGGGGGCTACACCTTC. Translation gives CASTREGGYTF.

This clonotype was seen more than once but under ten times. The chain uses TRBV6-1 and TRBJ2-6; 9 bases align to TRBD2. Looked up from germline, CDR1 is MNHNS and CDR2 is SASEGT. The CDR3 extends over 17 amino acids. J gave up 1 base and V 5 bases, and 6 bases lay outside the gene matches. The DNA of the CDR3 is TGTGCCAGCAGTCCGCGGGGGGGGGCGTCTGGGGCCAACGTCCTGACTTTC. Translation: CASSPRGGASGANVLTF.

This sequence joins TRBV7-9 and TRBJ2-7; tentative D call: TRBD1 (6 bases). The CDR3 has 14 amino acids. Trimming shortened V by 2 bases and J by 2 bases, and 10 bases separated the two germline ends. CDR1 and CDR2 (germline): SEHNR, FQNEAQ (reference sequence). DNA for the CDR3: TGTGCCAGCAGCTTACAGGGGACGACCTACGAGCAGTACTTC. As protein: CASSLQGTTYEQYF. Drawing the rest from reference TRBV7-9 and TRBJ2-7, the complete variable domain is DTGVSQNPRHKITKRGQNVTFRCDPISEHNRLYWYRQTLGQGPEFLTYFQNEAQLEKSRLLSDRFSAERPKGSFSTLEIQRTEQGDSAMYLCASSLQGTTYEQYFGPGTRLTVT.

The rearrangement uses TRBV7-7 and TRBJ2-3, with D unresolved. Trimming pared 5 bases from V and 2 bases from J, leaving 8 bases between. The germline V gene encodes CDR1 SSHAT and CDR2 FNYEAQ (reference sequence). The length of the CDR3 is 13 residues. This CDR3 reads CASSPRITDTQYF. In nucleotides, the CDR3 is TGTGCCAGCAGCCCCCGCATCACAGATACGCAGTATTTT.

This clonotype was observed a handful of times. Being one base from a much bigger clone, this may be a read error. For the CDR3, the DNA is TGCAGTACTTCTATGACAGGCGCCAAATCCTATGGCTACACCTTC. Encoded protein: CSTSMTGAKSYGYTF. This rearrangement joins TRBV20-1 to TRBJ1-2; perhaps TRBD1 as D (6 bases). Germline CDR1 and CDR2: DFQATT and SNEGSKA (reference sequence). The CDR3 runs to 15 residues. V lost 8 bases to trimming and J lost 4 bases, with 23 bases between them.

The chain couples TRBV19 to TRBJ2-2, with D perhaps matching TRBD2 (5 bases). The germline V gene has CDR1 LNHDA and CDR2 SQIVND (reference sequence). The CDR3 consists of 17 residues. The V and J ends lost 5 bases and 5 bases respectively, with 21 bases between them. CDR3 nucleotides: TGTGCCAGTAGTCCCCTCGCGGGTTCACGAGAAACCGGGGAGCTGTTTTTT. It specifies CASSPLAGSRETGELFF.

This clonotype has just a few counts. This chain's CDR3 is CATSDAGTFYNEQFF. CDR3 DNA sequence: TGTGCCACCAGTGATGCCGGGACATTTTACAATGAGCAGTTCTTC. The chain couples TRBV24-1 to TRBJ2-1; D is perhaps TRBD1 (6 bases). The germline CDR1 and CDR2 sequences are KGHDR and SFDVKD. Trimming pared 3 bases from V and 4 bases from J, leaving 12 bases between. This CDR3 is 15 amino acids long.

Points on this clonotype: Since a much larger clone is just one base distant, this may be a read error. This sequence joins TRBV4-1 and TRBJ1-1; D gene ambiguous. CDR3 length equals 15 residues. V lost 1 base, J lost 0 bases, and 9 bases lay in between. From germline, CDR1 is MGHRA and CDR2 YSYEKL. Here the CDR3 reads CASSQGGWLNTEAFF. DNA for the CDR3: TGCGCCAGCAGCCAAGGGGGTTGGTTGAACACTGAAGCTTTCTTT.

The chain joins TRBV2 to TRBJ2-7; tentatively, D is TRBD1 or TRBD2 (5 bases each). CDR3 length: 12 residues. Germline CDR1 reads SNHLY; CDR2 reads FYNNEI. Trimming took off 5 bases at V and 8 bases at J, with 13 bases between the two ends. This chain's CDR3 is CASSSMGEQQYV. The CDR3 DNA sequence: TGTGCCAGCAGTTCCATGGGGGAGCAGCAGTACGTC.

The chain recombines TRBV30 with TRBJ2-3; the D call may be TRBD1 or TRBD2 (6 bases each). Looked up from germline, CDR1 is GTSNPN and CDR2 is SVGIG (reference sequence). Trimming pared 0 bases from V and 4 bases from J, leaving 20 bases between. This CDR3 has 17 amino acids. In DNA form, the CDR3 reads TGTGCCTGGAGTGTATGGGCCGGACAGTCTAGCGCAGATACGCAGTATTTT. Protein product: CAWSVWAGQSSADTQYF.

At least ten counts were recorded for this clonotype. The V gene is TRBV10-3, the J gene TRBJ2-3; the match to TRBD2 covers 7 bases. V lost 2 bases and J lost 0; bases outside the gene matches: 2. Germline V lookup: CDR1 ENHRY, CDR2 SYGVKD. CDR3 size: 15 residues. In DNA, the CDR3 is TGTGCCATCAGTGAGGGTAGCGGGAGCACAGATACGCAGTATTTT. As protein: CAISEGSGSTDTQYF.

V and J are TRBV27 and TRBJ1-4; D may be TRBD1 (6 bases). Germline-derived CDR1 and CDR2 are MNHEY and SMNVEV (reference sequence). V was shortened by 8 bases and J by 7 bases, with 17 bases between the two germline ends. CDR3 length equals 14 residues. The CDR3 spells CASGLRGGGEKLFF. The CDR3 region has the DNA TGTGCCAGCGGTCTGAGGGGGGGGGGTGAAAAACTGTTTTTT. Based on the CDR3 plus reference TRBV27 and TRBJ1-4, the full variable domain is EAQVTQNPRYLITVTGKKLTVTCSQNMNHEYMSWYRQDPGLGLRQIYYSMNVEVTDKGDVPEGYKVSRKEKRNFPLILESPSPNQTSLYFCASGLRGGGEKLFFGSGTQLSVL.

This clonotype has just a few counts. V and J are TRBV24-1 and TRBJ2-7; D is undetermined. V lost 4 bases to trimming and J lost 7 bases, with 10 bases between them. CDR1 KGHDR and CDR2 SFDVKD come from the germline V gene. CDR3 length equals 12 residues. CDR3 bases: TGTGCCACCAGTGACCGAGTGGGGGAGCAGTACTTC. Its protein product is CATSDRVGEQYF.

This clonotype was detected many times. The chain uses TRBV7-9 and TRBJ2-7; TRBD1 matches 8 bases. V lost 5 bases to trimming and J lost 7 bases; unmatched junction nucleotides: 7. In germline, CDR1 is SEHNR, CDR2 FQNEAQ (reference sequence). The CDR3 has 13 residues. The CDR3 region is CASSRTGLWEQYF. CDR3 in DNA: TGTGCCAGCAGCCGGACAGGGCTTTGGGAGCAGTACTTC.

Remarks on this clonotype: Compared with germline, one end of the junction differs, possibly owing to a read error. The V and J genes are TRBV27 and TRBJ2-5; 11 bases agree with TRBD2. CDR3 size: 16 residues. Germline CDR1 and CDR2: MNHEY and SMNVEV (reference sequence). CDR3 amino acids: CASSLTLAGGQEAQYF. The CDR3 coding sequence is TGTGCCAGCAGTTTAACTCTAGCGGGGGGCCAAGAGGCCCAGTACTTC.

Details on this clonotype: A much larger clone sits a single nucleotide away, making a read error possible. This chain uses TRBV12-3 or TRBV12-4 with TRBJ1-2; 8 nucleotides agree with TRBD1. The CDR3 has 15 residues. For the CDR3, the DNA is TGTGCCAGCAGTTCGAAAGTCAGGGGGCGCGGTGGCTGCACCTTC. Encoded protein: CASSSKVRGRGGCTF.

This chain connects TRBV2 to TRBJ2-1, with 9 bases that match TRBD1. This CDR3 comprises 15 residues. CDR1 is SNHLY, CDR2 FYNNEI, per germline. V was pared by 6 bases and J by 2 bases, with 5 bases of the junction left unmatched. The DNA for the CDR3 is TGTGCCAGCAGATTTAACAGGGGGCCCTACAATGAGCAGTTCTTC. Its translation: CASRFNRGPYNEQFF. Together with reference TRBV2 and TRBJ2-1, the CDR3 gives the full variable domain: EPEVTQTPSHQVTQMGQEVILRCVPISNHLYFYWYRQILGQKVEFLVSFYNNEISEKSEIFDDQFSVERPDGSNFTLKIRSTKLEDSAMYFCASRFNRGPYNEQFFGPGTRLTVL.

The V and J genes are TRBV25-1 and TRBJ1-6, with TRBD1 as a possible D gene (5 bases). V was pared by 10 bases and J by 4 bases, with 14 bases between. The CDR3 contains 14 residues. Germline CDR1 is MGHDK and CDR2 is SYGVNS. The CDR3 DNA sequence: TGTGCCACCCGAAGGGGCGGGTATAATTCACCCCTCCACTTT. Residues: CATRRGGYNSPLHF. The full variable domain, with the rest looked up from reference TRBV25-1 and TRBJ1-6, is EADIYQTPRYLVIGTGKKITLECSQTMGHDKMYWYQQDPGMELHLIHYSYGVNSTEKGDLSSESTVSRIRTEHFPLTLESARPSHTSQYLCATRRGGYNSPLHFGNGTRLTVT.

This clonotype was counted at least ten times. V usage is TRBV19 and J usage is TRBJ2-3; D may be TRBD2 (6 bases). The CDR3 covers 14 residues. The V end lost 4 bases, the J end lost 0 bases, and 8 bases lay between the germline ends. Germline CDR1 is LNHDA and CDR2 is SQIVND (reference sequence). As DNA, the CDR3 is TGTGCCAGTAGTAGGGGGGTGAGCACAGATACGCAGTATTTT. This translates into CASSRGVSTDTQYF.

The genes are TRBV6-1 and TRBJ2-5, with D possibly called TRBD1 or TRBD2 (5 bases each). V was clipped by 0 bases and J by 1 base, with 12 bases between them. CDR1 and CDR2 from the germline V gene are MNHNS and SASEGT. This CDR3 has 16 amino acids. CDR3 bases: TGTGCCAGCAGTGAAGCGTGGGGACCGCCCCAAGAGACCCAGTACTTC. This sequence encodes CASSEAWGPPQETQYF.

This clonotype was detected only a few times. One end of the junction fails to match germline, which may point to a read error. The chain carries TRBV7-6 and TRBJ1-4; TRBD1 is a possible D gene (5 bases). CDR1 and CDR2 (germline): SGHVS, FNYEAQ. CDR3 length equals 13 residues. CDR3 sequence (DNA): TGTGCCAGCGGTGGGGGGGGAAATGAAAAACTGTCTTTT. Translating gives CASGGGGNEKLSF.

CDR3 DNA sequence: TGTGCCAGCTCACCACCGGGACAGGGAACCTACGAGCAGTACTTC. This encodes CASSPPGQGTYEQYF. The chain joins TRBV18 to TRBJ2-7, with 9 nucleotides matching TRBD1. Unmatched junction bases numbered 2, after V lost 0 bases and J lost 2 bases. The CDR3 has 15 amino acids. Germline V gene lookup returns CDR1 KGHSH and CDR2 LQKENI.

V gene TRBV5-4 combines with J gene TRBJ1-1; no firm D call. The germline V and J ends were trimmed by 1 base and 7 bases, with 11 bases remaining between them. This CDR3 has 13 residues. The germline gives CDR1 SGHNT, CDR2 YYREEE (reference sequence). The CDR3 sequence: CASSLTSRDEAFF. The CDR3 DNA sequence: TGTGCCAGCAGCTTGACGTCGAGGGATGAAGCTTTCTTT.

The rearrangement uses TRBV5-6 and TRBJ2-5; D is perhaps TRBD1 (6 bases). The V and J ends lost 6 bases and 4 bases respectively, with 16 bases between them. Germline loops: CDR1 SGHDT, CDR2 YYEEEE. There are 14 residues in the CDR3. The CDR3 DNA is TGTGCCAGCAAAGCTTGGGTAGGGGGAGAGACCCAGTACTTC. This translates into CASKAWVGGETQYF.

The rearrangement joins TRBV19 to TRBJ2-7; 10 nucleotides align to TRBD1. The CDR3 is 13 amino acids. V gave up 5 bases and J gave up 7 bases; unmatched junction bases: 5. The germline V gene has CDR1 LNHDA and CDR2 SQIVND (reference sequence). Written as DNA, the CDR3 is TGTGCCAGTAGTGTGGACAGGGGGAGGGAGCAGTACGTC. Its protein is CASSVDRGREQYV.

This clonotype was recorded many times. The chain couples TRBV7-2 to TRBJ2-4; weak D call: TRBD1 (5 bases). The V gene's germline CDR1 is SGHTA and CDR2 FQGNSA. V was shortened by 1 base and J by 0 bases, with 10 bases between the two germline ends. This CDR3 is built from 16 residues. CDR3 nucleotide sequence: TGTGCCAGCAGCTTAGACAGGCCTTTAGCCAAAAACATTCAGTACTTC. Protein: CASSLDRPLAKNIQYF.

Worth noting for this clonotype: Compared with germline, one end of the junction differs, possibly owing to a read error. The rearrangement links TRBV24-1 to TRBJ1-1; 10 bases match TRBD1. CDR3 length: 14 residues. Germline loops: CDR1 KGHDR, CDR2 SFDVKD. CDR3 DNA: TGTGCCATCAGTGGGACAGGGGTGAACACTGAAGCTTTCTTT. Its protein is CAISGTGVNTEAFF.